The T cell receptor (beta chain) described here comes from a study of T-cell reconstitution after alpha-beta-depleted transplantation in children. Study-wide findings and caveats: By one year post-transplant, T-cell counts and diversity largely arose from T cells that were newly produced.

Germline CDR1 MGHDK, CDR2 SYGVNS. V was trimmed by 6 bases and J by 6 bases, leaving 17 bases between them. The CDR3 contains 14 residues. Researchers prepared the TCRbeta library using unique molecular identifiers, the study reports. TCRdb ran MiXCR on the PCR reads and lists one entry per CDR3 protein. The profile shows around 300,000 distinct CDR3 sequences, about 7.3% of them singletons. As for this clonotype: The antigen is undetermined.

Sample: peripheral blood, taken 360 days after TCRalphabeta/CD19-depleted stem cell transplant. This receptor was identified in a female patient aged 2-9 years who had a stem cell transplant for Fanconi anemia, so the T cells may come from the graft donor. This rearrangement joins TRBV25-1 to TRBJ1-1; D is possibly TRBD1 (5 bases). This CDR3 reads CASSQLGGESEAFF. CDR3 coding DNA: TGTGCCAGCAGCCAACTGGGGGGGGAGTCTGAAGCTTTCTTT.